These 4 T cell receptor beta chains originate from one sample sequenced in a study of OX40 agonist ivuxolimab in advanced cancers. Profiled with immunoSEQ multiplex PCR; TCRdb holds only in-frame clones, not every one. The data show about 80,000 clones, more than 75% seen once. The specimen comprised CD4+ or CD8+ T cells sorted from blood, sampled in a trial of the OX40 agonist ivuxolimab. The receptors come from an adult with an advanced solid tumor such as melanoma, head and neck, liver or kidney cancer.

This sequence joins TRBV7-2 and TRBJ1-1; the D gene is possibly TRBD1 (6 bases). The CDR3 spans 15 residues. Germline lookup yields CDR1 SGHTA and CDR2 FQGNSA. V was shortened by 4 bases and J by 8 bases, with 20 bases between the two germline ends. The CDR3 is CASSSGERPILEAFF. The CDR3 coding sequence is TGTGCCAGCAGCTCAGGGGAACGCCCCATCTTAGAAGCTTTCTTT.

This chain links TRBV11-2 with TRBJ2-3, with D uncertain. Germline V gene data show CDR1 as SGHAT and CDR2 as FQNNGV. This CDR3 is built from 13 residues. V lost 5 bases and J 2 bases, leaving 8 bases between the germline ends. The CDR3 reads CASSLEPTDTQYF. Here the CDR3 DNA reads TGTGCCAGCAGCCTTGAACCCACAGATACGCAGTATTTT.

The chain recombines TRBV6-6 with TRBJ2-1; 14 bases line up with TRBD2. CDR3 length: 16 amino acids. V lost 6 bases to trimming and J lost 6 bases; unmatched junction nucleotides: 7. Germline CDR1 and CDR2: MNHNY and SVGAGI (reference sequence). Written as DNA, the CDR3 is TGTGCCAGCAGCACGGGACTAGCGGGAGTACTCAATGAGCAGTTCTTC. This encodes CASSTGLAGVLNEQFF.

The chain combines TRBV18 with TRBJ1-5; 8 bases agree with TRBD1. Germline loops: CDR1 KGHSH, CDR2 LQKENI. This CDR3 has 18 residues. The V and J ends lost 1 base and 0 bases, in that order; junction bases with no gene match: 8. As DNA, the CDR3 is TGTGCCAGCTCACCACGTAGCACAGGGGGATTTAGCAATCAGCCCCAGCATTTT. Translating it yields CASSPRSTGGFSNQPQHF.